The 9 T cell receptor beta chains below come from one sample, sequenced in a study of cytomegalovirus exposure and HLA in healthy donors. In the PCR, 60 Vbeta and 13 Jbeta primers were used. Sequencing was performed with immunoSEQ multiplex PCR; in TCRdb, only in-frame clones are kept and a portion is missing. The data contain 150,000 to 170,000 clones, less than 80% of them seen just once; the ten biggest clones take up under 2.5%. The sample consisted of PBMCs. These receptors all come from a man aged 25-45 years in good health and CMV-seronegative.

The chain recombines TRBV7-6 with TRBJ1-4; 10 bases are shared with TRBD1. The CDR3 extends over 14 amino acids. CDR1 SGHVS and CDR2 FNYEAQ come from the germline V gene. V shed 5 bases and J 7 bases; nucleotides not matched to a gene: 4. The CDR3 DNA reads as TGTGCCAGCAGCGCCGGACAGGGGGGTGAAAAACTGTTTTTT. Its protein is CASSAGQGGEKLFF.

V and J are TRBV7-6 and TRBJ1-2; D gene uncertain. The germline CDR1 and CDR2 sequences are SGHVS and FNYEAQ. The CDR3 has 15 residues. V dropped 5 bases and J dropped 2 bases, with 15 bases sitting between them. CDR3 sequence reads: CASSPVGNENYGYTF. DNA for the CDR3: TGTGCCAGCAGCCCGGTCGGGAATGAAAACTATGGCTACACCTTC. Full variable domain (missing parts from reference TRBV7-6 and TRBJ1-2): GAGVSQSPRYKVTKRGQDVALRCDPISGHVSLYWYRQALGQGPEFLTYFNYEAQQDKSGLPNDRFSAERPEGSISTLTIQRTEQRDSAMYRCASSPVGNENYGYTFGSGTRLTVV.

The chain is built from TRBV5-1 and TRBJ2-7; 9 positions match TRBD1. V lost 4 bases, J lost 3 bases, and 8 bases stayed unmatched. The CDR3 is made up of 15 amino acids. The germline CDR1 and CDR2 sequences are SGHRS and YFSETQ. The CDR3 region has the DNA TGCGCCAGCAGCCACGCGCCGGGACAGGGCTACGAGCAGTACTTC. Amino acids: CASSHAPGQGYEQYF.

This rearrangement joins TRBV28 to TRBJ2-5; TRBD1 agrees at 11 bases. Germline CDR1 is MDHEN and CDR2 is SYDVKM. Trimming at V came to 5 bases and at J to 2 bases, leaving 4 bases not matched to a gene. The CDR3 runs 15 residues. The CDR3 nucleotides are TGTGCCAGCAGTCAGGACAGGGGGCAACAAGAGACCCAGTACTTC. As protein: CASSQDRGQQETQYF.

CDR3 loop: CASSQDELGGFTDTQYF. In nucleotides, the CDR3 is TGTGCCAGCAGCCAAGATGAGCTAGGAGGTTTCACAGATACGCAGTATTTT. The rearrangement joins TRBV4-2 to TRBJ2-3, with D possibly matching TRBD2 (5 bases). The CDR3 runs 17 residues. Deletions cut 0 bases from V and 2 bases from J, with 15 bases between. Germline assignment: CDR1 LGHNA and CDR2 YNFKEQ.

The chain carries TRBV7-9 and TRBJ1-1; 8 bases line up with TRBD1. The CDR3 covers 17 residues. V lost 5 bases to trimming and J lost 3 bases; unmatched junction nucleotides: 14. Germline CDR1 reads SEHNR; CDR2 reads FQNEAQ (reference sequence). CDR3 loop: CASSPSQGVLIYTEAFF. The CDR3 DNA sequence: TGTGCCAGCAGCCCTTCACAGGGGGTTCTAATCTACACTGAAGCTTTCTTT.

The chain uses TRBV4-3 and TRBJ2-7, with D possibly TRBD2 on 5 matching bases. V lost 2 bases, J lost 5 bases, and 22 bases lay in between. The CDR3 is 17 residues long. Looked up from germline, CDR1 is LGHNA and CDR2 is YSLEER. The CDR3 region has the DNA TGCGCCAGCAGCCAAAATTACCGTTCCGGTCCGGGGAACGAGCAGTACTTC. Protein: CASSQNYRSGPGNEQYF.

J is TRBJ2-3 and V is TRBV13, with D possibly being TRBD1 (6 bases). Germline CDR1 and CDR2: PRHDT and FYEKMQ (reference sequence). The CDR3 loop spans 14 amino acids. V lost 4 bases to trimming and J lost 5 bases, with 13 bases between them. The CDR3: CASSSQQGVDTQYF. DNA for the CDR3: TGTGCCAGCAGCTCTCAACAGGGAGTAGATACGCAGTATTTT.

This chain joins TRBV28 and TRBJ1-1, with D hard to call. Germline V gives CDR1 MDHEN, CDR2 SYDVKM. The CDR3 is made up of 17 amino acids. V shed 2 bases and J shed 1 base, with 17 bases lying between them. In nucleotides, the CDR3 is TGTGCCAGCAGTTTAAGGCCCCTCGAGGGCCCGAACACTGAAGCTTTCTTT. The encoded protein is CASSLRPLEGPNTEAFF. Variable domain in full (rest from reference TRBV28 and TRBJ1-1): DVKVTQSSRYLVKRTGEKVFLECVQDMDHENMFWYRQDPGLGLRLIYFSYDVKMKEKGDIPEGYSVSREKKERFSLILESASTNQTSMYLCASSLRPLEGPNTEAFFGQGTRLTVV.